This TCR beta chain originates from a study of T cells in Graves' hyperthyroidism and ophthalmopathy (dated 2019 in TCRdb). Turning to the overall study: Peripheral blood was collected at initial diagnosis, before any treatment. An independent validation cohort of around 19 hyperthyroidism patients and 17 patients who later progressed to ophthalmopathy tested prospective prediction of ophthalmopathy. After blood sampling, hyperthyroidism patients were treated with methimazole at a starting dose of 30 mg daily, and ophthalmopathy patients were treated with high-dose intravenous methylprednisolone. The 100 discovery patients were randomly split 7:3 into training and test sets. In addition, the study compared T-cell repertoires in thyroid tissue and in blood from about 6 Graves' hyperthyroidism patients. To identify TCR V-J signatures that set the groups apart, the researchers used a discovery cohort of 100 patients, made up of 40 to 45 with Graves' ophthalmopathy and some 60 with stable Graves' hyperthyroidism. The paper describes TCR Vbeta CDR3 sequencing of some 130 peripheral blood samples, made up of some 42 ophthalmopathy patients, 70 to 75 hyperthyroidism patients and roughly 17 progressor patients. Results the study describes overall, beyond this receptor: In validation, the model predicted progression to ophthalmopathy a median of about 6.8 months before onset, with roughly 71% sensitivity and just under 75% specificity. No statistical method was used to fix the sample size in advance, and group allocation was not hidden from the investigators. A model built on a 13 V-J signature distinguished ophthalmopathy from stable hyperthyroidism, reaching over 85% sensitivity and 81.08% specificity in cross-validation and 80%/75% in testing. Most expanded thyroid clonotypes (frequency above 0.001) were also found in blood, which suggests that blood repertoires may mirror thyroid immune responses.

This clonotype was seen repeatedly, ten times or more. No cognate antigen has been identified for it. Within one base of it there is no much larger clone, and no base qualities were kept. Ophthalmopathy patients had moderately to severely active disease, Clinical Activity Score of at least 3, NOSPECS grade of at least 4, and duration under 3 months. Patients with uncontrolled infections, other autoimmune diseases, pregnancy or lactation were excluded. Diagnoses were established on the basis of clinical symptoms, serum thyroxine and TRAb, thyroid ultrasound, and orbital computed tomography. Ficoll-Paque density gradient centrifugation was used to isolate PBMCs from 10 ml of fresh peripheral blood. Total RNA was extracted with Trizol reagent, and quality was checked on an Agilent 2100 Bioanalyzer. The TCR beta CDR3 regions were amplified from the RNA transcripts. For the first round of RT-PCR on the TCR CDR3, the HTBI primer set was used together with the Qiagen OneStep RT-PCR kit. A second multiplex PCR round built the libraries, followed by size selection and purification. Libraries were sequenced paired-end with 100 bp reads on an Illumina HiSeq2000. As for how the authors treated the data: SOAPnuke was used to process the raw data, removing reads that contained adapters or uncalled bases, had a mean Phred below 15, or lacked an exact match to the constant primer or identifier. COPE v1.2.5 was used to merge the high-quality paired reads, and each unique nucleotide sequence was defined as a clonotype. MiTCR v1.1 was used to align clonotypes to the IMGT TRBV, TRBD and TRBJ reference segments. Analysis was restricted to V-J combinations with a frequency above 0.0001, which covered about 99% of repertoires. The TCS score was defined as the ratio of F50 (clonal expansion) to E x V (chaos), calculated using BLOSUM62-based TCRdist between CDR3 peptides within each V-J. Welch's t-statistics and random forest reduced some 510 V-J features to 10 to 15, which were used in a naive Bayes classifier (R e1071). TCRdb applied fastp at Q25 and MiXCR to the public reads, then kept only in-frame beta chains. Each entry is one CDR3 protein sequence, shown with its most common DNA and genes. In this record, the V and J calls reflect TCRdb's handling and not the investigators' own analysis. This sample has some 300,000 distinct CDR3 sequences in its table, and roughly 19% of those were observed once. 35% to 45% of the sample is taken by the ten largest.

Sequencing was carried out using blood. The receptor was isolated from a man aged 45 to 65 with Graves' ophthalmopathy.

The nucleotide sequence is TGTGCCTGGAGTCCCCCCGGGACAGTCCCCACAGATACGCAGTATTTT. Translated, it reads CAWSPPGTVPTDTQYF. Recombination joined TRBV30 with TRBJ2-3; TRBD1 fits 7 bases in the junction. Looking up the germline V gene (reference sequence) yields CDR1 GTSNPN and CDR2 SVGIG. Trimmed from V: 2 bases; trimmed from J: 2 bases; junction bases lacking a gene match: 10. From the cysteine through the phenylalanine, the CDR3 covers 16 amino acids. Only CDR3 DNA is held: 48 bases, read in frame from base 1.